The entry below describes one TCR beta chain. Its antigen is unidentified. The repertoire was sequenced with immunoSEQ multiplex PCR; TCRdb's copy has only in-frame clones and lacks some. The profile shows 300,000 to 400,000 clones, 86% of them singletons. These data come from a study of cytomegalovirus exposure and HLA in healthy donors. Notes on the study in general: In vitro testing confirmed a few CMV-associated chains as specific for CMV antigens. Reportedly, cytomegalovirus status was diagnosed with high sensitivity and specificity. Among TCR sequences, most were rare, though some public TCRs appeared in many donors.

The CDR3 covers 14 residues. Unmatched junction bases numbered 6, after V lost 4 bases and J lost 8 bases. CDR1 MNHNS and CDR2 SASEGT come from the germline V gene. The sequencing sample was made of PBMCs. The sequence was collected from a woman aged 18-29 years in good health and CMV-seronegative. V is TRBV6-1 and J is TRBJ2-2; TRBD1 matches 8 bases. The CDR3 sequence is CASSGTGIRGELFF. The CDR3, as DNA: TGTGCCAGCAGTGGGACAGGGATTCGGGGGGAGCTGTTTTTT.